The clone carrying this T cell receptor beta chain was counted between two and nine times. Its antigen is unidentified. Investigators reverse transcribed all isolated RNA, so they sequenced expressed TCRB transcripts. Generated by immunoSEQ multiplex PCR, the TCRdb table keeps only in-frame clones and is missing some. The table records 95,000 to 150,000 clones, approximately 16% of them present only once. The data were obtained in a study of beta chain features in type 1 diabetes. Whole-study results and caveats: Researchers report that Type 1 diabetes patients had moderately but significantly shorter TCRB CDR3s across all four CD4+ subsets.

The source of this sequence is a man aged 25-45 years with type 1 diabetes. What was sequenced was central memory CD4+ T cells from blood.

The CDR3 DNA reads TGTGCCAGCACCAGGACAGGGCAGGAGCAGTACTTC. Protein sequence: CASTRTGQEQYF. This sequence joins TRBV7-9 and TRBJ2-7; 8 bases map to TRBD1. The V segment lost 7 bases and the J segment 7 bases; nucleotides outside the gene matches: 6. CDR1 and CDR2 from the germline V gene are SEHNR and FQNEAQ (reference sequence). CDR3 length equals 12 residues.